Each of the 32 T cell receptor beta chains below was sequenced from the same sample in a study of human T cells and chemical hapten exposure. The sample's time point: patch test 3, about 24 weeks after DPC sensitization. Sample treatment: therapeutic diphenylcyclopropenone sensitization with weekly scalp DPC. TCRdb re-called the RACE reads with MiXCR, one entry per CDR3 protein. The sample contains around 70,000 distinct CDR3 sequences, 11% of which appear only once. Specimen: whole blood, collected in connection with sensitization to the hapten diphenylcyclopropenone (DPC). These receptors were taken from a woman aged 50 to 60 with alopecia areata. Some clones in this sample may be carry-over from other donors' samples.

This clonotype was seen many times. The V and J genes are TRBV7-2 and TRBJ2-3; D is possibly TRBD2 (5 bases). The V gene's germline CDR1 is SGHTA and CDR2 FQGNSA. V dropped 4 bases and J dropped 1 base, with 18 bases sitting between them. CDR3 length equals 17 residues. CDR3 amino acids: CASSSAVGAEGTDTQYF. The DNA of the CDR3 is TGTGCCAGCAGCTCCGCTGTAGGAGCGGAGGGCACAGATACGCAGTATTTT.

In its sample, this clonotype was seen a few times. For the CDR3, the DNA is TGTGCCAGCAGTCTAGGGGGCTCTTATATCACAGATACGCAGTATTTT. This codes for CASSLGGSYITDTQYF. V and J are TRBV6-6 and TRBJ2-3, with 7 bases aligning to TRBD1. V lost 5 bases and J lost 2; bases outside the gene matches: 10. CDR1 is MNHNY, CDR2 SVGAGI, per germline (reference sequence). CDR3 length: 16 residues.

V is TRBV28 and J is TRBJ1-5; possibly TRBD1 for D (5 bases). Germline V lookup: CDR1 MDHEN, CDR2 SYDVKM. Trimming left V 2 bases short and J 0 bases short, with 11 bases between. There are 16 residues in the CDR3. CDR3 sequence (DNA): TGTGCCAGCAGTTTAGCGGGGGGTGCTAGCAATCAGCCCCAGCATTTT. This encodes CASSLAGGASNQPQHF.

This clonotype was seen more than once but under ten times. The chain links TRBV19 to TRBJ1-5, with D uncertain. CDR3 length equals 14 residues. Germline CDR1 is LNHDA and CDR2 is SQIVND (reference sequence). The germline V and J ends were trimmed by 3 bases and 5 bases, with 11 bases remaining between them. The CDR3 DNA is TGTGCCAGTAGTATTTCGGGAATGTATCAGCCCCAGCATTTT. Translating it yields CASSISGMYQPQHF.

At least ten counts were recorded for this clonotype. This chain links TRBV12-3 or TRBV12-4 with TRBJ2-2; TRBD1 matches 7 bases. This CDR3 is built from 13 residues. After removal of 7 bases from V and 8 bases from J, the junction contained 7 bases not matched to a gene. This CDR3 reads CASIRDRAGELFF. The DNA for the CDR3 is TGTGCCAGCATTAGAGACAGGGCTGGGGAGCTGTTTTTT.

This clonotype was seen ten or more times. The CDR3 coding sequence is TGTGCCAGCAGCCCCACACAGGTATTCGAGCAGTACTTC. Protein: CASSPTQVFEQYF. The rearrangement uses TRBV28 and TRBJ2-7; D is perhaps TRBD1 (5 bases). CDR1 is MDHEN and CDR2 is SYDVKM in the germline V gene. The CDR3 has 13 residues. V was shortened by 6 bases and J by 6 bases, with 15 bases between the two germline ends.

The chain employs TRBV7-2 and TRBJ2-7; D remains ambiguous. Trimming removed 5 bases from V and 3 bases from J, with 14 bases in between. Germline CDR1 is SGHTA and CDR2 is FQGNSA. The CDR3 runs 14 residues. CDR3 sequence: CASSPVGLIYEQYF. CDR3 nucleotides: TGTGCCAGCAGCCCAGTTGGGCTCATCTACGAGCAGTACTTC. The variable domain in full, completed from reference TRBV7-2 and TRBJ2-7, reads GAGVSQSPSNKVTEKGKDVELRCDPISGHTALYWYRQSLGQGLEFLIYFQGNSAPDKSGLPSDRFSAERTGGSVSTLTIQRTQQEDSAVYLCASSPVGLIYEQYFGPGTRLTVT.

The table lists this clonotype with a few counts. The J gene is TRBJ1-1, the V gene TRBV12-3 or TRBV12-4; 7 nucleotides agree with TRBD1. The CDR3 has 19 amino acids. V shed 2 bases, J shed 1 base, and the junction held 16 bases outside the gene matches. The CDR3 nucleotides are TGTGCCAGCAGTTTAAGGGGGCCGAACAGGGCAGCCCCGAACACTGAAGCTTTCTTT. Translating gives CASSLRGPNRAAPNTEAFF.

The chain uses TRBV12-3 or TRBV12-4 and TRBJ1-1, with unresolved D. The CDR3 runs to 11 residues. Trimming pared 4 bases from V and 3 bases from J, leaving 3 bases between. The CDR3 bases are TGTGCCAGCAGTTCCCACACTGAAGCTTTCTTT. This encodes CASSSHTEAFF.

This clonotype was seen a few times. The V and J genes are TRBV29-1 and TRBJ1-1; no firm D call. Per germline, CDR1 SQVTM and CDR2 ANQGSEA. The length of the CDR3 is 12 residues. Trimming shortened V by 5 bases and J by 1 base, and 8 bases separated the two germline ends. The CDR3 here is CSVRHWNTEAFF. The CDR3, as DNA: TGCAGCGTTAGACACTGGAACACTGAAGCTTTCTTT.

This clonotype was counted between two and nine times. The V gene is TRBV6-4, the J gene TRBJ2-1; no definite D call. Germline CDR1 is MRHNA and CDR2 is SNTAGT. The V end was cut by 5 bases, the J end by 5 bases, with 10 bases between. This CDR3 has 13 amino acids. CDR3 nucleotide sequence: TGTGCCAGCAGTCGTTGGGCAAACAATGAGCAGTTCTTC. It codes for CASSRWANNEQFF.

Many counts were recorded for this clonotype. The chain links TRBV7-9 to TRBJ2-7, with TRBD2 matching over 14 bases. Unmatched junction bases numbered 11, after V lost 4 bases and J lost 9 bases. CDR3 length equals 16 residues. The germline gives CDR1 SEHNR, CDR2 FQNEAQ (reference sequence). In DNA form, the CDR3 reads TGTGCCAGCAGCTCCGCAACGGGACTAGCGGGAGAGGTGCAGTACTTC. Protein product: CASSSATGLAGEVQYF. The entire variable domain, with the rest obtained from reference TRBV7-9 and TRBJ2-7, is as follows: DTGVSQNPRHKITKRGQNVTFRCDPISEHNRLYWYRQTLGQGPEFLTYFQNEAQLEKSRLLSDRFSAERPKGSFSTLEIQRTEQGDSAMYLCASSSATGLAGEVQYFGPGTRLTVT.

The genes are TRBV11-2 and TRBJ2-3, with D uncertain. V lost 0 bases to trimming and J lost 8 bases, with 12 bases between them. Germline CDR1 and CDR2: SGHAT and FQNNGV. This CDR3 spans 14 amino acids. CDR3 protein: CASSLDPTSGTQYF. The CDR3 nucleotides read TGTGCCAGCAGCTTAGATCCGACCTCCGGTACGCAGTATTTT. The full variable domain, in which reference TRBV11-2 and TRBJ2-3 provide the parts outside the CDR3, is EAGVAQSPRYKIIEKRQSVAFWCNPISGHATLYWYQQILGQGPKLLIQFQNNGVVDDSQLPKDRFSAERLKGVDSTLKIQPAKLEDSAVYLCASSLDPTSGTQYFGPGTRLTVL.

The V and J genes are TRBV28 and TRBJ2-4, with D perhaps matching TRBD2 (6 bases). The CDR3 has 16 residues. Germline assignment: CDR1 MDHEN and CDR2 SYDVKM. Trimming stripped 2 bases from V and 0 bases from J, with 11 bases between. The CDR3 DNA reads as TGTGCCAGCAGTTTAGGCGGGGCACTAGCCAAAAACATTCAGTACTTC. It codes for CASSLGGALAKNIQYF.

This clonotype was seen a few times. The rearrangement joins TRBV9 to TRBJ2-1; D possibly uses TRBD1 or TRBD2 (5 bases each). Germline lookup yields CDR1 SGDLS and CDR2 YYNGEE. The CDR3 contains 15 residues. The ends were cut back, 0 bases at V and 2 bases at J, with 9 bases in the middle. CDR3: CASSVDGATYNEQFF. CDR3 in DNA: TGTGCCAGCAGCGTAGACGGGGCAACCTACAATGAGCAGTTCTTC.

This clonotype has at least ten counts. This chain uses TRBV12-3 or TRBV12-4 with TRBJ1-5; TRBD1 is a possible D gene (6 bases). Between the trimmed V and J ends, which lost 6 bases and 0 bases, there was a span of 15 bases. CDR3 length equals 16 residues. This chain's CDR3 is CASSPVGGYSNQPQHF. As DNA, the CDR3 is TGTGCCAGCAGCCCCGTGGGGGGCTATAGCAATCAGCCCCAGCATTTT.

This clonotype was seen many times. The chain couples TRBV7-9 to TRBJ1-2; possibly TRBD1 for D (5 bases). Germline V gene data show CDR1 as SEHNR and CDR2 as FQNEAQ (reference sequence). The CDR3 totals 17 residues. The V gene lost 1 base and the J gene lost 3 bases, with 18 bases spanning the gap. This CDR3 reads CASSLVPWGEAHYGYTF. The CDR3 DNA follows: TGTGCCAGCAGCTTAGTCCCCTGGGGGGAGGCCCACTATGGCTACACCTTC. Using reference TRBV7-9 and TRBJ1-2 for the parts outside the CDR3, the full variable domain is DTGVSQNPRHKITKRGQNVTFRCDPISEHNRLYWYRQTLGQGPEFLTYFQNEAQLEKSRLLSDRFSAERPKGSFSTLEIQRTEQGDSAMYLCASSLVPWGEAHYGYTFGSGTRLTVV.

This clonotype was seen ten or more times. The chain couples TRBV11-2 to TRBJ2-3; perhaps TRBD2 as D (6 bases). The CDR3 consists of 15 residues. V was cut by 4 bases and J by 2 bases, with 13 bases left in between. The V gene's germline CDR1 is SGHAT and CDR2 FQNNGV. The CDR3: CASSYSGGFTDTQYF. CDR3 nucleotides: TGTGCCAGCAGCTACAGCGGAGGGTTCACAGATACGCAGTATTTT.

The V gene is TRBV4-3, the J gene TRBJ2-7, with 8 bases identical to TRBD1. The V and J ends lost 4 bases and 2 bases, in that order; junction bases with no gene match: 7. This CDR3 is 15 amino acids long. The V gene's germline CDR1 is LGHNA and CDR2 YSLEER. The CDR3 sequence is CASSPTGQATYEQYF. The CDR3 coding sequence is TGCGCCAGCAGCCCAACGGGACAGGCAACCTACGAGCAGTACTTC.

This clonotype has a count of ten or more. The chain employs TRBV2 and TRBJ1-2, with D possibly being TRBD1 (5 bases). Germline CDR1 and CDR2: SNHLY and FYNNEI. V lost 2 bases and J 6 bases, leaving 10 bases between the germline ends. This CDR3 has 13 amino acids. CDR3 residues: CASSERARDGYTF. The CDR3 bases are TGTGCCAGCAGTGAAAGGGCCAGGGATGGCTACACCTTC.

CDR3 in DNA: TGCAGCGTTCTCCTCCAGGCCAACCCCACTGAAGCTTTCTTT. Translated, it gives CSVLLQANPTEAFF. V gene TRBV29-1 combines with J gene TRBJ1-1; the D is unclear. The CDR3 consists of 14 residues. V lost 5 bases to trimming and J lost 4 bases, with 17 bases between them. CDR1 SQVTM and CDR2 ANQGSEA come from the germline V gene.

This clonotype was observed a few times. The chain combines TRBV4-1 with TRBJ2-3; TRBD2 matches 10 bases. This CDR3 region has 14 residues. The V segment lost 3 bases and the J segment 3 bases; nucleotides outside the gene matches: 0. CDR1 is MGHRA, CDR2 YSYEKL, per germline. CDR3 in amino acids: CASSQGLATDTQYF. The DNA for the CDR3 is TGCGCCAGCAGCCAGGGACTAGCGACAGATACGCAGTATTTT.

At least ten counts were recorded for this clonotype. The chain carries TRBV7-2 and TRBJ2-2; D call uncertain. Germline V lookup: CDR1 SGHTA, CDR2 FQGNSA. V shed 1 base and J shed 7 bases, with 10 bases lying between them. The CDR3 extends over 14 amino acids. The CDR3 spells CASSLVEGYGELFF. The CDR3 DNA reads TGTGCCAGCAGCTTAGTAGAAGGTTACGGGGAGCTGTTTTTT.

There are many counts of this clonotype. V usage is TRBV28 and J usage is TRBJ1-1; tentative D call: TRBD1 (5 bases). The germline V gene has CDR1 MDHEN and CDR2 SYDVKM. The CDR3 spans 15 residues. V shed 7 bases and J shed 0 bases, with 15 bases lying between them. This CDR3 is CASTPAGGVNTEAFF. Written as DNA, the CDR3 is TGTGCCAGCACGCCCGCGGGGGGGGTGAACACTGAAGCTTTCTTT.

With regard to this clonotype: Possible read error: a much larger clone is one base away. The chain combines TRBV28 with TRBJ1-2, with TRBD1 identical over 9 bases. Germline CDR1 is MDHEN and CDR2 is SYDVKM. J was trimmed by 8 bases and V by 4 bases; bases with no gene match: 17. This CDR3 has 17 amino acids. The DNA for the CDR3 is TGTGCCAGCAGTTCTACTGATACAGGGGGCCTTCTGAAGGGCTACACCTTC. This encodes CASSSTDTGGLLKGYTF.

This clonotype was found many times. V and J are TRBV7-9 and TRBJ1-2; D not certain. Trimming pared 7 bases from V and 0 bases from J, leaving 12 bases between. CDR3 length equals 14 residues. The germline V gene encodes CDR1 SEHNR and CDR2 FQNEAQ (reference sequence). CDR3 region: CASKDGLANYGYTF. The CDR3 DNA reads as TGTGCCAGCAAAGATGGGCTCGCTAACTATGGCTACACCTTC.

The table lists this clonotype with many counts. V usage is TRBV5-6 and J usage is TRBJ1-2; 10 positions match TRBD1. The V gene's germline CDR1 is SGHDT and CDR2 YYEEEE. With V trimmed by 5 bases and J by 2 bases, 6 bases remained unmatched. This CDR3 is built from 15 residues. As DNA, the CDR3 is TGTGCCAGCAGGAAAGTGGACAGGGGGAACTATGGCTACACCTTC. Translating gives CASRKVDRGNYGYTF.

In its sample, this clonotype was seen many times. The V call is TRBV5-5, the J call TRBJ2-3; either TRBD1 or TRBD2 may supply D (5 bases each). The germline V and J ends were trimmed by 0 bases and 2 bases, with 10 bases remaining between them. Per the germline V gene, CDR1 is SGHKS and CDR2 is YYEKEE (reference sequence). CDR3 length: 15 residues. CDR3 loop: CASSLVGDPTDTQYF. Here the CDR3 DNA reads TGTGCCAGCAGCTTGGTAGGGGACCCCACAGATACGCAGTATTTT.

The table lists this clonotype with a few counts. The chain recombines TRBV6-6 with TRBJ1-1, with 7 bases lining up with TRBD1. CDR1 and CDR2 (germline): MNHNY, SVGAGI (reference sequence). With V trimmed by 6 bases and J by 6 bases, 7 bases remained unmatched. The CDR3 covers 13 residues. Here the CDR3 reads CASSLPGGAEAFF. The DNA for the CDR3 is TGTGCCAGCAGCCTCCCAGGGGGGGCTGAAGCTTTCTTT.

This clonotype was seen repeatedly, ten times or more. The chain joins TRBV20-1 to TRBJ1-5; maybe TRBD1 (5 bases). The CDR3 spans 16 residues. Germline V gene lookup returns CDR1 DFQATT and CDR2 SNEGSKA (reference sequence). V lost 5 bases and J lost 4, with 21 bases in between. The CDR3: CSAGVTIRGDNQPQHF. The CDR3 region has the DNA TGCAGTGCTGGGGTAACAATCCGGGGGGATAATCAGCCCCAGCATTTT.

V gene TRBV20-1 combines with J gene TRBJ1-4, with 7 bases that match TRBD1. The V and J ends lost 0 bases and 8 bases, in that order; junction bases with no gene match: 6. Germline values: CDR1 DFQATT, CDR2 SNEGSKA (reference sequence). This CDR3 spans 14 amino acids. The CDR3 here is CSARDGQGGEKLFF. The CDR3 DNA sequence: TGCAGTGCTAGAGACGGCCAGGGGGGCGAAAAACTGTTTTTT.

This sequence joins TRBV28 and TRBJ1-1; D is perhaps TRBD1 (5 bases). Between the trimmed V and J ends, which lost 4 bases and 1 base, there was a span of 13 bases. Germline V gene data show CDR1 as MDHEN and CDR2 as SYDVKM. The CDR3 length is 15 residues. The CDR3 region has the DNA TGTGCCAGCAGTTCTTCTGCTACAGGGAACACTGAAGCTTTCTTT. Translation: CASSSSATGNTEAFF.